This T cell receptor beta chain was identified in a study of beta chain features in type 1 diabetes (dated by TCRdb to between 2017 and 2018). Context from the whole study: Patients and healthy donors did not differ in mean age, gender distribution, total cell number or subset yield. In the study, TCRB repertoires of sorted circulating CD4+ T cell subsets from recently diagnosed type 1 diabetes patients were compared with those of matched healthy donors. A total of just under 110,000,000 sorted cells were examined across all samples, and RNA yield correlated strongly with the number of cells per subset. Naive and central memory subsets were obtained from all 30 or so donors, but regulatory and stem cell-like memory subsets were isolated from only 8 patients and about eight healthy donors. Overall study results and their limits: Shorter templates might be favored by PCR, yet because patient and control samples were amplified and corrected together, any such skew would affect both groups equally. A moderate but significant shortening of TCRB CDR3 length was observed in type 1 diabetes patients in all four CD4+ subsets. Naive, central memory and regulatory TCRB repertoires appeared more similar among patients than among healthy donors. Patients with type 1 diabetes made fewer insertions and deleted more nucleotides at VDJ recombination sites, implying thymic rearrangement abnormalities. Only small numbers of individuals were included in the HLA sub-analyses, which left unresolved whether HLA type had any influence on TCRB rearrangement. Because cDNA was sequenced instead of genomic DNA, highly expressing activated cells could be over-represented, though the groups showed no difference in activation or CD3 levels.

The entire isolated RNA was reverse transcribed using the High Capacity cDNA Reverse Transcription Kit, and thus expressed TCRB transcripts were sequenced. Deep immunoSEQ sequencing was applied to naive, central memory and regulatory T cell samples, giving an average of around 4 million total reads per sample. After sorted cells were lysed in RLT buffer, RNA was extracted with DNase-treated RNeasy Micro or Mini kits, with the choice depending on cell number. Each cell subset was processed separately to prevent cross-contamination, with patient and healthy donor samples processed together. The immunoSEQ multiplex PCR was used to amplify TCRB sequences from cDNA, yielding 87-bp fragments that span the CDR3 region. Sequencing of the amplicons was done on the Illumina HiSeq platform. Regarding the original processing steps: Synthetic template baselines were used to correct PCR bias computationally, reads within Hamming distance 2 were collapsed, and singletons that could not be merged were discarded. Reads were aligned to IMGT to assign V, D and J genes, CDR3 length, and insertions or deletions at six rearrangement sites. Within each subset, clonotype counts were normalized to the number of sorted cells before true diversity and Gini coefficients were calculated with the tcR R package. Repertoire sharing was quantified using the overlap coefficient calculated on TCRB nucleotide sequences. Out-of-frame TCRB sequences from naive cells were analyzed to stand in for the pre-selection repertoire. TCRdb stores this immuneACCESS table with in-frame sequences only. Part of the clones is absent; in the studies checked, under half of the shortfall reflects unresolved V genes, and no reason is known for the rest. V, J and clone size derive from that table, while D and trimming were established from the DNA sequence. A total of about 650,000 clones appear in this sample, roughly 12% of them only once. The ten largest account for roughly 0.11% of the sample.

A single peripheral blood draw of about 116 mL on average was collected from each donor into heparinised tubes. Using a panel that included CD45RO, CCR7, CD25, CD127, CD95 and CD27, naive, central memory, regulatory and stem cell-like memory CD4+ T cells were sorted on a BD FACSAria II. Every sorted population had a purity above 98%. PBMCs were isolated right away by Lymphoprep density gradient centrifugation and were stained directly, without culture. To minimize batch effects, samples were stained and sorted in pairs, one healthy donor with one patient per experiment. CDR1 and CDR2 are drawn from the germline V gene (reference sequence): GTSNPN, SVGIG. Spanning cysteine to phenylalanine, the CDR3 consists of 13 amino acids. CDR3 DNA only is kept here, 39 bases in frame from base 1. V lost 3 bases and J lost 4 bases; the stretch between them is 12 bases long. A few counts support this clone. No cognate antigen has been identified for it. Base qualities are missing; no much larger clone stands one base away.

The V and J genes are TRBV30 and TRBJ2-5; TRBD2 might be the D gene, on 5 matching bases. The clonotype originates from a man aged 25 to 45 with type 1 diabetes. Sequences were obtained from naive CD4+ T cells from blood. The cell subset or site label, read with the paper, signifies: true naive CD4+ T cells. The CDR3 here reads CAWRRAGGETQYF. In nucleotide form, the sequence is TGTGCCTGGAGGAGGGCGGGTGGAGAGACCCAGTACTTC.